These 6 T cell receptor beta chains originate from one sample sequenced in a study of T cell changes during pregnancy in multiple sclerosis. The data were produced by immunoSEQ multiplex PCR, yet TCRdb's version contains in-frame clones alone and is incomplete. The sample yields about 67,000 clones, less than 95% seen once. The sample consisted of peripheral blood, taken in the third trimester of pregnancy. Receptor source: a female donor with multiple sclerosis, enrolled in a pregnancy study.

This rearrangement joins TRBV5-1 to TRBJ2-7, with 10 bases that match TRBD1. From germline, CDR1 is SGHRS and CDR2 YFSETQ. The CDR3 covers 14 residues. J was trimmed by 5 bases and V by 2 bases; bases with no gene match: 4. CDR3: CASSFGTGAHEQYF. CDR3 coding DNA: TGCGCCAGCAGCTTTGGGACAGGGGCCCACGAGCAGTACTTC.

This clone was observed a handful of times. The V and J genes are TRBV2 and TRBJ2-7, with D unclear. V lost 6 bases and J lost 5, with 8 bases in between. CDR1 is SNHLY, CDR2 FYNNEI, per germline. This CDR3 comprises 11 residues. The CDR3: CASRGAHEQYF. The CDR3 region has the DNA TGTGCCAGCAGAGGAGCCCACGAGCAGTACTTC. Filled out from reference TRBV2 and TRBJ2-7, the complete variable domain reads EPEVTQTPSHQVTQMGQEVILRCVPISNHLYFYWYRQILGQKVEFLVSFYNNEISEKSEIFDDQFSVERPDGSNFTLKIRSTKLEDSAMYFCASRGAHEQYFGPGTRLTVT.

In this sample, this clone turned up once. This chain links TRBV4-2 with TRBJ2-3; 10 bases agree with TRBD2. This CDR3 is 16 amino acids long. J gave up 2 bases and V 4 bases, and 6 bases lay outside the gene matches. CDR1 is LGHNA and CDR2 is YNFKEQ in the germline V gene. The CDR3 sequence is CASSLQLAGITDTQYF. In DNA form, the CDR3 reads TGTGCCAGCAGCCTTCAACTAGCGGGGATCACAGATACGCAGTATTTT.

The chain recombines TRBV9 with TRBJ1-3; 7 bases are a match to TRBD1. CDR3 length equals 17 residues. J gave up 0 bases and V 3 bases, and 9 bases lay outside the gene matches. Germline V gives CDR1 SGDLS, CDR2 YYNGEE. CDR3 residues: CASSASTGVISGNTIYF. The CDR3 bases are TGTGCCAGCAGCGCCTCCACAGGGGTGATCTCTGGAAACACCATATATTTT.

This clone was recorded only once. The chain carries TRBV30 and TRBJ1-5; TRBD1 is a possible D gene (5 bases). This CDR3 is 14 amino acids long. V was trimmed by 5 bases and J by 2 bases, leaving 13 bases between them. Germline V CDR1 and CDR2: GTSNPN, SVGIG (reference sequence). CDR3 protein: CAWGAGVRNQPQHF. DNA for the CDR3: TGTGCCTGGGGGGCGGGAGTCCGCAATCAGCCCCAGCATTTT.

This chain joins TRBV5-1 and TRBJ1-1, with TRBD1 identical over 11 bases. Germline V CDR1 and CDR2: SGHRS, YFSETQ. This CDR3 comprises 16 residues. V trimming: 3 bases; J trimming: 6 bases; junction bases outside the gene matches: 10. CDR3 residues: CASSSGTGGYDAEAFF. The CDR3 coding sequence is TGCGCCAGCAGCTCGGGGACAGGGGGGTATGACGCTGAAGCTTTCTTT.